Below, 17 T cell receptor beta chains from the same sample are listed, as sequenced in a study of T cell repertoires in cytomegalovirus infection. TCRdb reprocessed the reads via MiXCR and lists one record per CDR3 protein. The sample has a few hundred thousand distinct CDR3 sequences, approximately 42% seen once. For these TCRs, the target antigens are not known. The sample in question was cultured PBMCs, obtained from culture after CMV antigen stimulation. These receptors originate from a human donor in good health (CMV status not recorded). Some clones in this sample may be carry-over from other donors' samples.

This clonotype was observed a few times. The CDR3 region has the DNA TGTGCCAGCAGCTTAGTAGGGACAGGGCCCTACGAGCAGTACTTC. Protein: CASSLVGTGPYEQYF. The chain recombines TRBV7-2 with TRBJ2-7, with 9 bases aligning to TRBD1. V trimming: 1 base; J trimming: 2 bases; junction bases outside the gene matches: 3. This CDR3 is built from 15 residues. Germline V gene data show CDR1 as SGHTA and CDR2 as FQGNSA.

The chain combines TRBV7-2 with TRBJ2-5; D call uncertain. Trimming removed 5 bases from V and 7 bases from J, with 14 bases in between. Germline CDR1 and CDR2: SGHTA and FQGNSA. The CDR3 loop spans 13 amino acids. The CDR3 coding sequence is TGTGCCAGCAGCCCCATCTTACTGGGGACCCAGTACTTC. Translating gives CASSPILLGTQYF.

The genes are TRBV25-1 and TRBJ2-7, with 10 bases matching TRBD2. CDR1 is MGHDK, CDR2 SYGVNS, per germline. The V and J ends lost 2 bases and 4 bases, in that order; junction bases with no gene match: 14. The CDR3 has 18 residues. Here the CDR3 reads CASSENGLGSGRVYEQYF. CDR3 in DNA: TGTGCCAGCAGTGAAAATGGTCTTGGAAGCGGGAGGGTGTACGAGCAGTACTTC.

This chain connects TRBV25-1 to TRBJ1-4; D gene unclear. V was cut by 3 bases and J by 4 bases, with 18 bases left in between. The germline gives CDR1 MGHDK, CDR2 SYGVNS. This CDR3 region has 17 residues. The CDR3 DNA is TGTGCCAGCAGTGACCCCGGACGACACGCGTTTAATGAAAAACTGTTTTTT. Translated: CASSDPGRHAFNEKLFF.

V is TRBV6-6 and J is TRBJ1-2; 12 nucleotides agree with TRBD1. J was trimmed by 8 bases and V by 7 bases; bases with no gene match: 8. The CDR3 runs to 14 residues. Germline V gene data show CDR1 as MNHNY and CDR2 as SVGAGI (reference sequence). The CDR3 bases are TGTGCCAGCAAGAGGGGACAGGGGGCGGGAGGCTACACCTTC. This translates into CASKRGQGAGGYTF.

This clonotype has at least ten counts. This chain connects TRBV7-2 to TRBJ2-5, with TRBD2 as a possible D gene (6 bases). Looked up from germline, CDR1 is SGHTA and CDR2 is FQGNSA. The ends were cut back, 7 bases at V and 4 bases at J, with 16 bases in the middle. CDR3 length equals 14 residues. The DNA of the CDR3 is TGTGCCAGCAAGTCGGGAGTGGGCGGAGAGACCCAGTACTTC. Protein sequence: CASKSGVGGETQYF.

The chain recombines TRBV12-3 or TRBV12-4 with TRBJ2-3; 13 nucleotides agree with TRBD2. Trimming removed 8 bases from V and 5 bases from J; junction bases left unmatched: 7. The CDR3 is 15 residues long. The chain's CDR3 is CASAIGTSGVDTQYF. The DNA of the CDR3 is TGTGCCAGCGCCATCGGGACTAGCGGGGTAGATACGCAGTATTTT.

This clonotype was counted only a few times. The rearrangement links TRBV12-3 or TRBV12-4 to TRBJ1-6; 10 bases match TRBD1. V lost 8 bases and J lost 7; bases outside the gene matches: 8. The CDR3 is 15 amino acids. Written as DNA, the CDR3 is TGTGCCAGCGGGGACAGGGGAAGAGGGAATTCACCCCTCCACTTT. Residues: CASGDRGRGNSPLHF.

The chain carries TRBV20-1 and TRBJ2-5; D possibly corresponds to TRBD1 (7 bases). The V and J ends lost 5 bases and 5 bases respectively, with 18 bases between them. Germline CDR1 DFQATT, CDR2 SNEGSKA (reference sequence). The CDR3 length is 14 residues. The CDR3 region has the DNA TGCAGTGCTGAGACAGGGAGCGGAGGGGAGACCCAGTACTTC. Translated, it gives CSAETGSGGETQYF.

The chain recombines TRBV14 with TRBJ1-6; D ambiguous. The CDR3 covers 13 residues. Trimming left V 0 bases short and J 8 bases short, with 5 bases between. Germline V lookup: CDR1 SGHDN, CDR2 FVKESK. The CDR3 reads CASSQDLYSPLHF. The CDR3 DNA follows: TGTGCCAGCAGCCAAGACTTGTATTCACCCCTCCACTTT.

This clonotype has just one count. CDR3 sequence (DNA): TGCAGCTGGGGACTAGCGGGGGGGCCTAGGACGCAGTATTTT. Its protein is CSWGLAGGPRTQYF. The rearrangement uses TRBV29-1 and TRBJ2-3, with 16 bases matching TRBD2. Germline lookup yields CDR1 SQVTM and CDR2 ANQGSEA. CDR3 length: 14 residues. J was trimmed by 9 bases and V by 8 bases; bases with no gene match: 8.

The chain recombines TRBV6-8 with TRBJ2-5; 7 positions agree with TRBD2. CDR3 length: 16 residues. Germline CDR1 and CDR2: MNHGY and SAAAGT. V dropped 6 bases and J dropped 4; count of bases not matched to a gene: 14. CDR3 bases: TGTGCCAGCAGCCGCGGGGAGGGAATATACGGAGAGACCCAGTACTTC. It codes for CASSRGEGIYGETQYF.

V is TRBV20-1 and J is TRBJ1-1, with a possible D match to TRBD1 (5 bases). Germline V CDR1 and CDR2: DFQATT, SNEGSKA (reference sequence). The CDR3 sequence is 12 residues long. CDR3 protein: CSGSGQPLEAFF. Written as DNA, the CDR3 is TGCAGCGGGTCGGGGCAGCCCTTGGAGGCTTTCTTT.

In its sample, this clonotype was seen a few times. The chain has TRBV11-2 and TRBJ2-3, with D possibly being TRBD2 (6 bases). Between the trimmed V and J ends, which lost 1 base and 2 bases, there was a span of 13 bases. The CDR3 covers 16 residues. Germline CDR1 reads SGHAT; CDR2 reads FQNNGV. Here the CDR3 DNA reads TGTGCCAGCAGCTTAGGTTGGCTAGCGAACACAGATACGCAGTATTTT. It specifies CASSLGWLANTDTQYF.

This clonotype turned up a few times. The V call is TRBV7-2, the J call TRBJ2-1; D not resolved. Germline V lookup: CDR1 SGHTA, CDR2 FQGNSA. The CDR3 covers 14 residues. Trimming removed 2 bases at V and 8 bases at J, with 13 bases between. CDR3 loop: CASSLNRYLDEQFF. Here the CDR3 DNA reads TGTGCCAGCAGCTTAAATAGGTATCTGGATGAGCAGTTCTTC. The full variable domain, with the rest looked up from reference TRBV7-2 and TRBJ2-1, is GAGVSQSPSNKVTEKGKDVELRCDPISGHTALYWYRQSLGQGLEFLIYFQGNSAPDKSGLPSDRFSAERTGGSVSTLTIQRTQQEDSAVYLCASSLNRYLDEQFFGPGTRLTVL.

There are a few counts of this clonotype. CDR3 sequence: CASSPSSGPYEQYF. CDR3 nucleotide sequence: TGTGCCAGCAGCCCTTCTAGCGGACCCTACGAGCAGTACTTC. The chain joins TRBV7-2 to TRBJ2-7; 7 bases are a match to TRBD2. CDR1 is SGHTA and CDR2 is FQGNSA in the germline V gene. The CDR3 runs 14 residues. The J segment lost 2 bases and the V segment lost 5 bases, leaving 6 bases of the junction unmatched. The full variable domain, in which reference TRBV7-2 and TRBJ2-7 provide the parts outside the CDR3, is GAGVSQSPSNKVTEKGKDVELRCDPISGHTALYWYRQSLGQGLEFLIYFQGNSAPDKSGLPSDRFSAERTGGSVSTLTIQRTQQEDSAVYLCASSPSSGPYEQYFGPGTRLTVT.

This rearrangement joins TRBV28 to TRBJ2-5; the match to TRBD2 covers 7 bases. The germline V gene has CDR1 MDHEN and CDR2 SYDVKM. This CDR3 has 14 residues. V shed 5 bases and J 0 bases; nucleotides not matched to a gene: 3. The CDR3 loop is CASSGGGYQETQYF. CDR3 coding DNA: TGTGCCAGCAGTGGGGGGGGGTACCAAGAGACCCAGTACTTC.